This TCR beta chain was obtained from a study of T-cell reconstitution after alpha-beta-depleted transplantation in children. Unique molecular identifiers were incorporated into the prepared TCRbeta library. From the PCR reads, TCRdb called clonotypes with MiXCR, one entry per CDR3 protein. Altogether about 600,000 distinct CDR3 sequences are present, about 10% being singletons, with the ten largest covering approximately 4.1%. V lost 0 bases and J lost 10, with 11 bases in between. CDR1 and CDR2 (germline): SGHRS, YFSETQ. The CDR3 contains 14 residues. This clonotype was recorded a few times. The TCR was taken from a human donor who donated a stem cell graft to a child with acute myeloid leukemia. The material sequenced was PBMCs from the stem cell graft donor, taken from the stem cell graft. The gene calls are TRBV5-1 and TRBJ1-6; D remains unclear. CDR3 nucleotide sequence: TGCGCCAGCAGCTTGGTAGTCCAAGGCTCACCCCTCCACTTT. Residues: CASSLVVQGSPLHF. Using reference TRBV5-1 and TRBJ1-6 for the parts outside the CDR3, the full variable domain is KAGVTQTPRYLIKTRGQQVTLSCSPISGHRSVSWYQQTPGQGLQFLFEYFSETQRNKGNFPGRFSGRQFSNSRSEMNVSTLELGDSALYLCASSLVVQGSPLHFGNGTRLTVT.